The 21 T cell receptor beta chains in this list originate from one sample, sequenced in a study of shared clonotypes between healthy human individuals. Method: immunoSEQ multiplex PCR; TCRdb's copy keeps in-frame clones and lacks some. The sample records millions of clones, around nine tenths being singletons. Sequenced: naive CD4+ T cells sorted from blood. Subset of the sample: CD45RA+ positively selected. Every receptor here comes from a man younger than 35 in good health.

The gene calls are TRBV19 and TRBJ2-3, with 9 bases matching TRBD1. V trimming: 3 bases; J trimming: 9 bases; junction bases outside the gene matches: 13. CDR1 is LNHDA, CDR2 SQIVND, per germline (reference sequence). This CDR3 is 16 amino acids long. Here the CDR3 DNA reads TGTGCCAGTAGTATTCTTTCGGGACAGGGTTTCAGCACGCAGTATTTT. Translating gives CASSILSGQGFSTQYF.

The chain is built from TRBV7-6 and TRBJ2-1, with D perhaps TRBD2 (7 bases). Trimming took off 5 bases at V and 5 bases at J, with 16 bases between the two ends. Germline V gene lookup returns CDR1 SGHVS and CDR2 FNYEAQ. The CDR3 loop spans 15 amino acids. CDR3 sequence: CASSLVRGAHNEQFF. CDR3 coding DNA: TGTGCCAGCAGCCTCGTACGGGGGGCCCACAATGAGCAGTTCTTC.

This clone was found once. J is TRBJ2-7 and V is TRBV6-5; TRBD1 aligns across 8 bases. The CDR3 runs to 13 residues. Germline CDR1 reads MNHEY; CDR2 reads SVGAGI. Unmatched junction bases numbered 6, after V lost 5 bases and J lost 6 bases. CDR3 sequence reads: CASSRGQASEQYF. The CDR3 bases are TGTGCCAGCAGTAGGGGACAGGCCTCCGAGCAGTACTTC.

This clone came up once. V gene TRBV6-5 combines with J gene TRBJ1-5; D is possibly TRBD1 (5 bases). The V gene's germline CDR1 is MNHEY and CDR2 SVGAGI. This CDR3 has 13 amino acids. Deletions cut 0 bases from V and 12 bases from J, with 12 bases between. CDR3: CASSYSKFQGQHF. In nucleotides, the CDR3 is TGTGCCAGCAGTTACTCGAAATTCCAGGGCCAGCATTTT.

The chain links TRBV5-1 to TRBJ2-7, with 12 bases fitting TRBD2. The V gene end was trimmed by 4 bases and the J gene end by 6 bases; junction bases not matched to a gene: 5. The CDR3 is 14 residues long. Germline assignment: CDR1 SGHRS and CDR2 YFSETQ. CDR3 nucleotides: TGCGCCAGCAGCCCCGGACTAGCGGGGTCCGAGCAGTACTTC. Translating it yields CASSPGLAGSEQYF. Using reference TRBV5-1 and TRBJ2-7 for the parts outside the CDR3, the full variable domain is KAGVTQTPRYLIKTRGQQVTLSCSPISGHRSVSWYQQTPGQGLQFLFEYFSETQRNKGNFPGRFSGRQFSNSRSEMNVSTLELGDSALYLCASSPGLAGSEQYFGPGTRLTVT.

This sequence joins TRBV19 and TRBJ2-1, with 12 bases matching TRBD2. Germline V gives CDR1 LNHDA, CDR2 SQIVND (reference sequence). The CDR3 is 17 residues long. The trim removed 8 bases at V and 0 bases at J, leaving 8 bases unmatched. This CDR3 reads CASGGLAGIYSYNEQFF. The DNA of the CDR3 is TGTGCCAGTGGGGGACTAGCGGGTATCTACTCCTACAATGAGCAGTTCTTC.

This chain connects TRBV30 to TRBJ2-7; D assignment may be TRBD1 or TRBD2 (6 bases each). This CDR3 contains 13 residues. Germline V CDR1 and CDR2: GTSNPN, SVGIG (reference sequence). V lost 0 bases, J lost 5 bases, and 11 bases lay in between. CDR3 bases: TGTGCCTGGAGTGTTGTAGGGGGGCACGAGCAGTACTTC. Translating gives CAWSVVGGHEQYF.

The chain is built from TRBV6-1 and TRBJ2-7; D gene uncertain. The CDR3 contains 13 residues. V was clipped by 1 base and J by 3 bases, with 7 bases between them. Germline V gene data show CDR1 as MNHNS and CDR2 as SASEGT. The CDR3 sequence: CASSEGWNYEQYF. The DNA for the CDR3 is TGTGCCAGCAGTGAAGGTTGGAACTACGAGCAGTACTTC.

This clone showed up just once. The V call is TRBV7-9, the J call TRBJ1-2; 7 nucleotides agree with TRBD1. V lost 3 bases and J lost 2; bases outside the gene matches: 6. The CDR3 runs to 15 residues. The germline V gene has CDR1 SEHNR and CDR2 FQNEAQ (reference sequence). CDR3 nucleotides: TGTGCCAGCAGCTTGTGGCAGGGGGAAAACTATGGCTACACCTTC. This gives the protein CASSLWQGENYGYTF.

This clone was counted once. The CDR3 nucleotides read TGTGCCATCAGTGAGTCGGGACAGTTTGGCGAGCAGTACTTC. Its translation: CAISESGQFGEQYF. This chain joins TRBV10-3 and TRBJ2-7; 7 nucleotides match TRBD1. The ends lost 0 bases at V and 6 bases at J; junction bases unmatched: 5. The CDR3 is made up of 14 amino acids. Germline V CDR1 and CDR2: ENHRY, SYGVKD.

This clone showed up just once. The genes are TRBV10-3 and TRBJ2-2; D unclear. Germline CDR1 is ENHRY and CDR2 is SYGVKD. Trimming pared 4 bases from V and 1 base from J, leaving 10 bases between. The CDR3 has 15 residues. In DNA form, the CDR3 reads TGTGCCATCAGTGGGGCAGGAATGAACACCGGGGAGCTGTTTTTT. Its translation is CAISGAGMNTGELFF.

The chain joins TRBV28 to TRBJ2-5, with D maybe TRBD1 (5 bases). The CDR3 covers 15 residues. The germline V gene encodes CDR1 MDHEN and CDR2 SYDVKM. V lost 1 base, J lost 2 bases, and 11 bases lay in between. DNA for the CDR3: TGTGCCAGCAGTTTATCGGCAGGGTATCAAGAGACCCAGTACTTC. Translating it yields CASSLSAGYQETQYF.

J is TRBJ2-7 and V is TRBV30; TRBD1 matches 9 bases. Trimming removed 0 bases from V and 7 bases from J; junction bases left unmatched: 7. Germline-derived CDR1 and CDR2 are GTSNPN and SVGIG (reference sequence). The CDR3 loop spans 14 amino acids. The CDR3 DNA follows: TGTGCCTGGAGTGTAGGGACAGGGTTGAGGGAGCAGTACTTC. Its protein is CAWSVGTGLREQYF.

The rearrangement joins TRBV19 to TRBJ1-2, with 7 bases identical to TRBD1. The ends lost 5 bases at V and 0 bases at J; junction bases unmatched: 9. Germline V lookup: CDR1 LNHDA, CDR2 SQIVND (reference sequence). The CDR3 extends over 16 amino acids. As DNA, the CDR3 is TGTGCCAGTAGTCCCCAAGGGACAGTGACTAACTATGGCTACACCTTC. Amino acids: CASSPQGTVTNYGYTF.

The chain carries TRBV6-1 and TRBJ2-3; D is unresolved. The CDR3 extends over 13 amino acids. The germline gives CDR1 MNHNS, CDR2 SASEGT. V lost 2 bases and J lost 4, with 7 bases in between. CDR3 sequence (DNA): TGTGCCAGCAGTGAATTTGCATCAGATACGCAGTATTTT. Translation gives CASSEFASDTQYF.

A word on this clone: The same CDR3 also results from other DNA sequences found in this sample. CDR3 loop: CSGDRGTGELFF. DNA for the CDR3: TGCAGCGGGGACAGAGGCACCGGGGAGCTGTTTTTT. This chain uses TRBV29-1 with TRBJ2-2, with 7 bases fitting TRBD1. The CDR3 loop spans 12 amino acids. After removal of 7 bases from V and 4 bases from J, the junction contained 3 bases not matched to a gene. The germline gives CDR1 SQVTM, CDR2 ANQGSEA.

As regards this clone: Additional DNA sequences in this sample encode the identical CDR3. In DNA form, the CDR3 reads TGCGCCAGCAGCACGGGACTAGCGGGCACAGATACGCAGTATTTT. This sequence encodes CASSTGLAGTDTQYF. This sequence joins TRBV5-1 and TRBJ2-3; 11 nucleotides line up with TRBD2. Per germline, CDR1 SGHRS and CDR2 YFSETQ. V lost 4 bases to trimming and J lost 1 base; unmatched junction nucleotides: 2. The CDR3 covers 15 residues.

The chain links TRBV6-6 to TRBJ2-1, with no clear D. The length of the CDR3 is 16 residues. Germline V gene data show CDR1 as MNHNY and CDR2 as SVGAGI (reference sequence). V dropped 6 bases and J dropped 1 base, with 16 bases sitting between them. CDR3 in DNA: TGTGCCAGCAGCCCGGAAGCAACAGTTTCCTACAATGAGCAGTTCTTC. Protein sequence: CASSPEATVSYNEQFF.

Note on this clone: Other DNA sequences in this specimen translate into the identical CDR3. The V gene is TRBV6-1, the J gene TRBJ2-2, with 8 positions matching TRBD1. The V and J ends lost 2 bases and 5 bases, in that order; junction bases with no gene match: 1. Germline-derived CDR1 and CDR2 are MNHNS and SASEGT. There are 14 residues in the CDR3. The CDR3, as DNA: TGTGCCAGCAGTGAACAGGGGGCGACCGGGGAGCTGTTTTTT. The encoded protein is CASSEQGATGELFF.

V gene TRBV14 combines with J gene TRBJ2-5; D possibly corresponds to TRBD1 (5 bases). Deletions cut 2 bases from V and 10 bases from J, with 11 bases between. Per germline, CDR1 SGHDN and CDR2 FVKESK. CDR3 length: 12 amino acids. This chain's CDR3 is CASSQPPGIQYF. The CDR3 bases are TGTGCCAGCAGCCAACCCCCAGGGATCCAGTACTTC.

The J gene is TRBJ1-5, the V gene TRBV14; D is unresolved. The germline CDR1 and CDR2 sequences are SGHDN and FVKESK. The CDR3 is 15 residues long. Deletions cut 1 base from V and 0 bases from J, with 7 bases between. The CDR3 spells CASSQVAGSNQPQHF. In DNA, the CDR3 is TGTGCCAGCAGCCAAGTAGCAGGTAGCAATCAGCCCCAGCATTTT.